The 8 T cell receptor beta chains in this list originate from one sample, sequenced in a study of PD-1 blockade in classical Hodgkin lymphoma. With no exception, relapse followed autologous stem cell transplantation in all patients, and brentuximab vedotin exposure varied. Here immunoSEQ multiplex PCR was the method, and the copy in TCRdb shows in-frame clones only, minus some. Found here are around 28,000 clones, 75% to 90% of them singletons; the top ten hold about 21%. Sequencing was performed on peripheral blood mononuclear cells (PBMCs), taken before the second cycle of nivolumab. The receptor source for this set is a human donor with classical Hodgkin lymphoma.

The chain has TRBV7-9 and TRBJ2-7, with TRBD2 matching over 8 bases. The CDR3 loop spans 15 amino acids. The J segment lost 0 bases and the V segment lost 0 bases, leaving 1 base of the junction unmatched. CDR1 and CDR2 from the germline V gene are SEHNR and FQNEAQ (reference sequence). As DNA, the CDR3 is TGTGCCAGCAGCTTAGCAGCGGGGGCCTCCTACGAGCAGTACGTC. The encoded protein is CASSLAAGASYEQYV.

J is TRBJ2-1 and V is TRBV5-1; D unresolved. This CDR3 has 15 residues. Germline-derived CDR1 and CDR2 are SGHRS and YFSETQ. Trimming left V 0 bases short and J 2 bases short, with 9 bases between. In nucleotides, the CDR3 is TGCGCCAGCAGCTTGGAGGTCGGAACCTACAATGAGCAGTTCTTC. Its protein is CASSLEVGTYNEQFF. Combining the CDR3 with reference TRBV5-1 and TRBJ2-1 gives the whole variable domain KAGVTQTPRYLIKTRGQQVTLSCSPISGHRSVSWYQQTPGQGLQFLFEYFSETQRNKGNFPGRFSGRQFSNSRSEMNVSTLELGDSALYLCASSLEVGTYNEQFFGPGTRLTVL.

The chain links TRBV28 to TRBJ2-4; no definite D call. There are 13 residues in the CDR3. The V gene lost 2 bases and the J gene lost 6 bases, with 8 bases spanning the gap. CDR1 is MDHEN, CDR2 SYDVKM, per germline. CDR3 sequence (DNA): TGTGCCAGCAGTTTAGAGACCCCAAACATTCAGTACTTC. Its translation is CASSLETPNIQYF.

The chain recombines TRBV14 with TRBJ1-4, with TRBD1 matching over 8 bases. The CDR3 consists of 16 residues. Germline V gives CDR1 SGHDN, CDR2 FVKESK. Trimming at V came to 4 bases and at J to 4 bases, leaving 8 bases not matched to a gene. CDR3 bases: TGTGCCAGCAGCCTTCGGACAGGGCAGGGTAATGAAAAACTGTTTTTT. This gives the protein CASSLRTGQGNEKLFF.

V usage is TRBV28 and J usage is TRBJ2-3; D is possibly TRBD2 (6 bases). The V and J ends lost 2 bases and 1 base respectively, with 13 bases between them. The CDR3 sequence is 16 residues long. Germline loops: CDR1 MDHEN, CDR2 SYDVKM. In DNA form, the CDR3 reads TGTGCCAGCAGTTTAGGAGGGACGGCTCGCACAGATACGCAGTATTTT. Its translation is CASSLGGTARTDTQYF.

The chain has TRBV7-8 and TRBJ1-2; D is uncertain. Trimming left V 1 base short and J 5 bases short, with 5 bases between. This CDR3 contains 12 residues. In germline, CDR1 is SGHVS, CDR2 FQNEAQ. The CDR3 DNA reads as TGTGCCAGCAGCTTAGAGGGTTATGGCTACACCTTC. Amino acid sequence: CASSLEGYGYTF.

This chain joins TRBV5-4 and TRBJ2-6; perhaps D is TRBD1 or TRBD2 (5 bases each). V dropped 4 bases and J dropped 0 bases, with 11 bases sitting between them. The CDR3 is 16 residues long. The germline gives CDR1 SGHNT, CDR2 YYREEE (reference sequence). CDR3 in amino acids: CASSQDGGSGANVLTF. The CDR3 DNA sequence: TGTGCCAGCAGCCAAGATGGGGGCTCTGGGGCCAACGTCCTGACTTTC.

The chain couples TRBV7-9 to TRBJ1-6; maybe TRBD1 (5 bases). Per germline, CDR1 SEHNR and CDR2 FQNEAQ (reference sequence). The V and J ends lost 5 bases and 7 bases respectively, with 12 bases between them. The length of the CDR3 is 14 residues. The CDR3 reads CASSEQRGNSPLHF. The CDR3 bases are TGTGCCAGCAGCGAGCAACGGGGGAATTCACCCCTCCACTTT.